Presented here are 4 T cell receptor beta chains from one specimen sequenced in a study of blood T cells in healthy people across ages. A second PCR of about 7 to 12 cycles used a sample-barcoded 5' primer and a J-beta primer mix. A single record per CDR3 protein comes from TCRdb applying MiXCR to the 5' RACE reads. The data hold around 1,000,000 distinct CDR3 sequences, with roughly 24% observed a single time. The same sample was also studied in work on T cells of mothers and their children.

The sequencing input was blood. The source of these receptors is a girl aged 2-10 years in good health.

This rearrangement joins TRBV2 to TRBJ2-2, with D possibly being TRBD1 (5 bases). CDR3 length: 13 amino acids. Germline V gene sequence: CDR1 SNHLY, CDR2 FYNNEI. Trimming shortened V by 4 bases and J by 5 bases, and 8 bases separated the two germline ends. The CDR3 DNA sequence: TGTGCCAGCAGTGGTTCAGGGACCGGGGAGCTGTTTTTT. Residues: CASSGSGTGELFF.

The V gene is TRBV7-9, the J gene TRBJ2-7; TRBD1 matches at 8 bases. V lost 7 bases, J lost 5 bases, and 13 bases stayed unmatched. Germline-derived CDR1 and CDR2 are SEHNR and FQNEAQ (reference sequence). There are 15 residues in the CDR3. The DNA of the CDR3 is TGTGCCAGCAACATCCCAGGACAGGGCGGCCACGAGCAGTACTTC. It translates to CASNIPGQGGHEQYF.

This chain joins TRBV6-5 and TRBJ2-5, with D unclear. Germline CDR1 and CDR2: MNHEY and SVGAGI. There are 15 residues in the CDR3. V was trimmed by 11 bases and J by 2 bases, leaving 21 bases between them. CDR3 in amino acids: CAAAQDQHLQETQYF. The CDR3 DNA reads as TGTGCCGCTGCGCAGGACCAACACTTACAAGAGACCCAGTACTTC.

This clonotype was seen a handful of times. The gene calls are TRBV12-3 or TRBV12-4 and TRBJ2-5; TRBD2 is a possible D gene (6 bases). This CDR3 has 15 residues. Trimming left V 5 bases short and J 4 bases short, with 17 bases between. CDR3 amino acids: CASSPFGGIGETQYF. CDR3 nucleotides: TGTGCCAGCAGTCCCTTCGGAGGGATCGGAGAGACCCAGTACTTC.